The entry that follows covers one TCR beta chain sequence. This specimen belongs to a study of control samples from healthy donors and cancer patients. Germline V lookup: CDR1 SGHDT, CDR2 YYEEEE. Trimming took 3 bases from V and 7 from J, leaving 8 bases between them. The CDR3 spans 11 residues. Repertoires were generated with immunoSEQ multiplex PCR, while TCRdb's copy carries only in-frame clones and drops some. Of about 190,000 clones listed, roughly nine tenths are singletons. This clonotype was obtained from a young man in good health. The sample comprised blood. This chain joins TRBV5-6 and TRBJ2-7; D is undetermined. CDR3 in amino acids: CASSSTREQYF. CDR3 DNA sequence: TGTGCCAGCAGCTCCACAAGAGAGCAGTACTTC.